This T cell receptor (beta chain) was recovered during a study of blood T cell repertoires in COVID-19. Study information: Samples taken during acute and convalescent COVID-19 were collected in the United States, Italy and Spain. The cDNA or gDNA used as material had been derived from T cells, B-cell-depleted T cells, or PBMCs.

Trimming took off 3 bases at V and 1 base at J, with 9 bases between the two ends. Germline CDR1 MNHEY, CDR2 SMNVEV (reference sequence). The CDR3 has 14 residues. Per the study methods: Scientists estimated how many nucleated cells there were by amplifying reference gene primers. Sequenced by immunoSEQ multiplex PCR; TCRdb stores in-frame clones only, minus some. V and J calls plus clone size are reproduced from that table; the DNA served to infer D and trimming. In the table there are under 250,000 clones, around three quarters of which are singletons. Source material: peripheral blood. The receptor's source is a woman in her sixties or seventies with acute or convalescent COVID-19. The chain combines TRBV27 with TRBJ1-1, with a tentative D call TRBD1 (6 bases). CDR3 in DNA: TGTGCCAGCAGTTTCTTGGGACAGAACACTGAAGCTTTCTTT. Its translation is CASSFLGQNTEAFF.